The 2 T cell receptor beta chains below were found in one sample sequenced in a study of T-cell reconstitution after alpha-beta-depleted transplantation in children. Using unique molecular identifiers, the investigators prepared the TCRbeta library. Via MiXCR, TCRdb re-called the PCR reads, giving one row per CDR3 protein. The repertoire consists of 200,000 to 300,000 distinct CDR3 sequences, with approximately 12% occurring once and the leading ten covering around 2.8%. The sample in question was PBMCs from the stem cell graft donor, obtained from the stem cell graft. The receptors originated from a human donor who donated a stem cell graft to a child with acute lymphoblastic leukemia.

This clonotype has ten or more counts. The rearrangement uses TRBV5-1 and TRBJ2-5, with 12 bases that match TRBD1. Germline CDR1 reads SGHRS; CDR2 reads YFSETQ. V was pared by 5 bases and J by 5 bases, with 10 bases of the junction left unmatched. The CDR3 extends over 16 amino acids. The CDR3 spells CASSPGQGAPRETQYF. The CDR3 bases are TGCGCCAGCAGTCCGGGACAGGGGGCGCCCCGTGAGACCCAGTACTTC.

This clonotype appeared many times. This chain links TRBV10-1 with TRBJ2-3; D is ambiguous. The CDR3 sequence is 16 residues long. Germline assignment: CDR1 WNHNN and CDR2 SYGVQD (reference sequence). V was trimmed by 0 bases and J by 4 bases, leaving 14 bases between them. CDR3 loop: CASSESTQGSADTQYF. Here the CDR3 DNA reads TGCGCCAGCAGTGAGTCGACTCAAGGATCCGCAGATACGCAGTATTTT.